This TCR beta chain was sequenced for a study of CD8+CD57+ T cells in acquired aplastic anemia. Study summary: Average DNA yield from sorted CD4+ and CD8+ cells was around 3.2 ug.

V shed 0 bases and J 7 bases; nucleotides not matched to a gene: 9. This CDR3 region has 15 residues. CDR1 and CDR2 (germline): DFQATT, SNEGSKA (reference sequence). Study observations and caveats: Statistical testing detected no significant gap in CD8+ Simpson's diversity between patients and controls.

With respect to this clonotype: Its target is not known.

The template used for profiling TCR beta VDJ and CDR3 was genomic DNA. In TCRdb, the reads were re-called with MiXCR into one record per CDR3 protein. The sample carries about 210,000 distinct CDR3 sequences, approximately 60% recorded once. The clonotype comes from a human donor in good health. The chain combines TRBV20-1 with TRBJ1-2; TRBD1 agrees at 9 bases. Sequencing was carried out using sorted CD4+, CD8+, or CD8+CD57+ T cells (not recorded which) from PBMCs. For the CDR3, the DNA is TGCAGTGCTAGAGATGTCGACAGGGGGGATAGTGGCTACACCTTC. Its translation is CSARDVDRGDSGYTF.